This section outlines one T cell receptor beta chain sequence together with its context. This sample stems from a study of CD8 T cells in Susac syndrome. Reverse transcription of about 0.5 to 1 ug RNA used random hexamers. Amplification of TCR beta CDR3 was carried out by immunoSEQ multiplex PCR, which covered 54 Vbeta and 13 Jbeta segments. TCRdb reanalysed the immunoSEQ multiplex PCR reads using MiXCR and keeps one entry per CDR3 protein. In the table there are some 120,000 distinct CDR3 sequences, around 94% of which are singletons. With V trimmed by 4 bases and J by 6 bases, 15 bases remained unmatched. The germline V gene has CDR1 GTSNPN and CDR2 SVGIG (reference sequence). The CDR3 is made up of 16 amino acids.

Sequencing used CD4+ T cells from PBMCs. The chain links TRBV30 to TRBJ1-2; TRBD1 agrees at 9 bases. The TCR was taken from a human donor with multiple sclerosis. CDR3 sequence: CAWISTGTGLYNGYTF. The DNA of the CDR3 is TGTGCCTGGATATCAACCGGGACAGGGCTCTACAATGGCTACACCTTC.